This T cell receptor beta chain was recovered during a study of CD8+ T cells in alopecia areata. As for the study in general: At a dose of 5 to 10 mg twice daily, oral tofacitinib was given to treated patients. Percent affected scalp area, the SALT score, rated treated patients' severity. Study results and limitations: Sharing of TCRs across patients appeared less clear than in mice, possibly for HLA-related reasons.

The CDR3 totals 17 residues. Germline CDR1 and CDR2: LGHNA and YNFKEQ. The trim removed 1 base at V and 5 bases at J, leaving 13 bases unmatched. Concerning this clone: Its antigen is not known.

Treatment denoted: oral pan-JAK inhibitor, 5-10 mg twice daily. The sequencing template was cDNA reverse transcribed from extracted RNA. Clones were sequenced by immunoSEQ multiplex PCR, and TCRdb holds only the in-frame ones, with some missing. This table has about 210,000 clones, 64% appearing once. The specimen was CD4+ T cells sorted from blood, collected at week 4, from a patient treated with tofacitinib. V and J are TRBV4-2 and TRBJ2-5, with 7 nucleotides matching TRBD2. The receptor was isolated from a human donor with alopecia areata. In DNA, the CDR3 is TGTGCCAGCAGCCAAGGGCCTCAAGCGGGGATCACGGAGACCCAGTACTTC. Translating gives CASSQGPQAGITETQYF.